These 20 T cell receptor beta chains originate from one sample sequenced in a study of blood T cell repertoires in COVID-19. Generated by immunoSEQ multiplex PCR, the TCRdb table keeps only in-frame clones and is missing some. The data show approximately 250,000 clones, more than 80% seen once. Sequencing was carried out using PBMCs or T cells enriched from blood (not recorded which). These receptors were collected from a woman aged 30 to 39 with acute COVID-19.

The J gene is TRBJ1-2, the V gene TRBV7-3, with 9 bases fitting TRBD1. V lost 5 bases to trimming and J lost 8 bases; unmatched junction nucleotides: 6. The CDR3 covers 13 residues. CDR1 is SGHTA, CDR2 FQGTGA, per germline. The CDR3 region is CASSPRTGAGYTF. CDR3 sequence (DNA): TGTGCCAGCAGCCCGCGGACAGGGGCCGGCTACACCTTC.

The chain combines TRBV7-2 with TRBJ1-3; D is ambiguous. Per the germline V gene, CDR1 is SGHTA and CDR2 is FQGNSA. CDR3 length equals 15 residues. The germline V and J ends were trimmed by 1 base and 9 bases, with 16 bases remaining between them. This chain's CDR3 is CASSLEVSGIATIYF. CDR3 nucleotide sequence: TGTGCCAGCAGCTTAGAGGTATCGGGAATAGCCACCATATATTTT. Filled out from reference TRBV7-2 and TRBJ1-3, the complete variable domain reads GAGVSQSPSNKVTEKGKDVELRCDPISGHTALYWYRQSLGQGLEFLIYFQGNSAPDKSGLPSDRFSAERTGGSVSTLTIQRTQQEDSAVYLCASSLEVSGIATIYFGEGSWLTVV.

V is TRBV28 and J is TRBJ1-2; unclear D gene. The CDR3 has 12 residues. With 5 bases removed from V and 7 bases from J, the gap between germline ends came to 11 bases. The germline V gene encodes CDR1 MDHEN and CDR2 SYDVKM. The CDR3 reads CASSPSIAGYTF. DNA of the CDR3: TGTGCCAGCAGTCCTTCTATCGCTGGCTACACCTTC.

This chain uses TRBV5-5 with TRBJ1-5, with D possibly matching TRBD1 (6 bases). Trimming removed 3 bases from V and 2 bases from J, with 12 bases in between. The CDR3 is 15 residues long. Germline lookup yields CDR1 SGHKS and CDR2 YYEKEE (reference sequence). The CDR3, as DNA: TGTGCCAGCAGCTCACAGGGCGGTGGCAATCAGCCCCAGCATTTT. Its translation: CASSSQGGGNQPQHF.

The chain couples TRBV5-6 to TRBJ2-3; 15 bases fit TRBD2. Losses at the gene ends were 4 bases for V and 2 bases for J; bases not matched to a gene: 5. Germline V gene lookup returns CDR1 SGHDT and CDR2 YYEEEE. The CDR3 totals 17 residues. The DNA of the CDR3 is TGTGCCAGCAGCCCTAGGACTAGCGGGAGGGTCACAGATACGCAGTATTTT. Its translation: CASSPRTSGRVTDTQYF.

The J gene is TRBJ1-2, the V gene TRBV5-8; 7 nucleotides match TRBD1. The V gene's germline CDR1 is SGHTS and CDR2 YDEGEE. J gave up 4 bases and V 4 bases, and 10 bases lay outside the gene matches. This CDR3 has 15 residues. CDR3 loop: CASSTGTAYIYGYTF. The CDR3 coding sequence is TGTGCCAGCAGCACCGGGACAGCCTACATCTATGGCTACACCTTC.

The chain combines TRBV25-1 with TRBJ1-3; 8 nucleotides align to TRBD1. The CDR3 is 16 amino acids. The germline CDR1 and CDR2 sequences are MGHDK and SYGVNS. V lost 6 bases, J lost 1 base, and 8 bases stayed unmatched. CDR3 loop: CASSTERQGSGNTIYF. The CDR3 nucleotides are TGTGCCAGCAGCACAGAAAGACAGGGGTCTGGAAACACCATATATTTT.

The CDR3 sequence: CASSPRGLEGYTF. CDR3 nucleotides: TGTGCCAGCAGCCCTAGGGGGCTTGAGGGCTACACCTTC. The chain recombines TRBV27 with TRBJ1-2; 7 bases align to TRBD1. J lost 8 bases, V lost 6 bases, and 9 bases had no gene match. Germline V lookup: CDR1 MNHEY, CDR2 SMNVEV (reference sequence). CDR3 length: 13 residues.

The chain has TRBV10-3 and TRBJ1-3; 7 bases line up with TRBD1. V dropped 5 bases and J dropped 0; count of bases not matched to a gene: 4. Germline loops: CDR1 ENHRY, CDR2 SYGVKD. This CDR3 spans 15 amino acids. The CDR3, as DNA: TGTGCCATCAGTTCAGGACAGGCCTCTGGAAACACCATATATTTT. Amino acids: CAISSGQASGNTIYF.

A note on this clone: This may be a read error: a much more frequent sequence differs by one nucleotide. The V gene is TRBV7-9, the J gene TRBJ1-4, with TRBD1 identical over 7 bases. CDR1 is SEHNR, CDR2 FQNEAQ, per germline (reference sequence). This CDR3 is built from 14 residues. With 4 bases clipped from V and 5 bases from J, the junction kept 4 bases outside the gene matches. The CDR3 region is CASSSGTENEKLFF. The CDR3, as DNA: TGTGCCAGCAGCTCCGGGACAGAGAATGAAAAACTGTTTTTT.

The chain has TRBV19 and TRBJ1-2; D call uncertain. CDR1 LNHDA and CDR2 SQIVND come from the germline V gene (reference sequence). V lost 3 bases, J lost 4 bases, and 9 bases lay in between. The CDR3 runs to 13 residues. The CDR3 DNA reads TGTGCCAGTAGTATGTGGAGGGTCTATGGCTACACCTTC. It yields the protein CASSMWRVYGYTF.

The chain joins TRBV19 to TRBJ1-5, with 7 bases fitting TRBD1. V shed 5 bases and J 0 bases; nucleotides not matched to a gene: 13. CDR1 LNHDA and CDR2 SQIVND come from the germline V gene (reference sequence). This CDR3 has 18 residues. This chain's CDR3 is CASSRDRERVDSNQPQHF. The CDR3 bases are TGTGCCAGTAGTCGAGACAGGGAGAGGGTGGATAGCAATCAGCCCCAGCATTTT.

The V and J genes are TRBV2 and TRBJ2-1; 12 nucleotides agree with TRBD2. The CDR3 is made up of 14 amino acids. J was trimmed by 8 bases and V by 5 bases; bases with no gene match: 4. CDR1 and CDR2 (germline): SNHLY, FYNNEI. CDR3 in DNA: TGTGCCAGCAGTTCGACTAGCGGGAGAGATGAGCAGTTCTTC. Translating gives CASSSTSGRDEQFF. Variable domain in full (rest from reference TRBV2 and TRBJ2-1): EPEVTQTPSHQVTQMGQEVILRCVPISNHLYFYWYRQILGQKVEFLVSFYNNEISEKSEIFDDQFSVERPDGSNFTLKIRSTKLEDSAMYFCASSSTSGRDEQFFGPGTRLTVL.

The rearrangement uses TRBV19 and TRBJ2-5; tentative D call: TRBD1 (5 bases). V lost 2 bases and J 2 bases, leaving 6 bases between the germline ends. The CDR3 covers 13 residues. Germline loops: CDR1 LNHDA, CDR2 SQIVND (reference sequence). CDR3: CASSIQGQETQYF. CDR3 bases: TGTGCCAGTAGTATACAGGGACAAGAGACCCAGTACTTC.

This clone was counted only a few times. The chain recombines TRBV19 with TRBJ2-1; 8 bases fit TRBD2. CDR1 is LNHDA and CDR2 is SQIVND in the germline V gene (reference sequence). The CDR3 extends over 20 amino acids. The J segment lost 1 base and the V segment lost 6 bases, leaving 20 bases of the junction unmatched. This CDR3 is CASSHAPGSGRRGSYNEQFF. CDR3 nucleotide sequence: TGTGCCAGTAGCCACGCGCCCGGAAGCGGGAGACGAGGTTCCTACAATGAGCAGTTCTTC.

The gene calls are TRBV7-9 and TRBJ2-1; 10 nucleotides align to TRBD2. After removal of 3 bases from V and 6 bases from J, the junction contained 14 bases not matched to a gene. The CDR3 is made up of 18 amino acids. Looked up from germline, CDR1 is SEHNR and CDR2 is FQNEAQ (reference sequence). The CDR3 DNA reads TGTGCCAGCAGCTTTCCGACTCTAGCGGGAGTGGCATCCAATGAGCAGTTCTTC. It translates to CASSFPTLAGVASNEQFF. The full variable domain, in which reference TRBV7-9 and TRBJ2-1 provide the parts outside the CDR3, is DTGVSQNPRHKITKRGQNVTFRCDPISEHNRLYWYRQTLGQGPEFLTYFQNEAQLEKSRLLSDRFSAERPKGSFSTLEIQRTEQGDSAMYLCASSFPTLAGVASNEQFFGPGTRLTVL.

This sequence joins TRBV10-1 and TRBJ1-6; a possible D gene is TRBD1 (6 bases). CDR3 length: 13 residues. CDR1 and CDR2 (germline): WNHNN, SYGVQD (reference sequence). The V end was cut by 2 bases, the J end by 8 bases, with 7 bases between. The CDR3, as DNA: TGCGCCAGCAGTGAGAGGACAGATTCACCCCTCCACTTT. It specifies CASSERTDSPLHF.

The chain carries TRBV5-1 and TRBJ2-7; 7 nucleotides align to TRBD2. With 0 bases clipped from V and 3 bases from J, the junction kept 6 bases outside the gene matches. Germline V CDR1 and CDR2: SGHRS, YFSETQ. This CDR3 is 15 amino acids long. The CDR3 DNA is TGCGCCAGCAGCTTGGCCGCGGGAGAAATCTACGAGCAGTACTTC. Amino acid sequence: CASSLAAGEIYEQYF.

CDR3 nucleotide sequence: TGTGCCAGCAGCCTCAGGGGTTCCACAGATACGCAGTATTTT. Encoded protein: CASSLRGSTDTQYF. V and J are TRBV7-2 and TRBJ2-3, with a tentative D call TRBD1 (6 bases). The germline gives CDR1 SGHTA, CDR2 FQGNSA. Trimming took 5 bases from V and 2 from J, leaving 11 bases between them. The CDR3 loop spans 14 amino acids.

The chain employs TRBV7-9 and TRBJ1-2; weak D call: TRBD1 (5 bases). The CDR3 is 15 amino acids. The germline gives CDR1 SEHNR, CDR2 FQNEAQ (reference sequence). V lost 2 bases to trimming and J lost 6 bases, with 16 bases between them. CDR3 DNA sequence: TGTGCCAGCAGCTTACTAGACAGCCGGCCCGATGGCTACACCTTC. This sequence encodes CASSLLDSRPDGYTF.